Below are 8 T cell receptor beta chains sequenced from a single sample in a study of identical twins. MiXCR, run by TCRdb on the 5' RACE reads, gives a single entry per CDR3 protein. The sample contains about 530,000 distinct CDR3 sequences, nearly 15% of which appear only once. These same records also appear under a second study, on yellow fever vaccine responses in identical twins.

Sequenced sample: CD4+ T cells sorted from blood. The receptors were gathered from a woman aged 18-29 years in good health.

Only a few counts were recorded for this clonotype. The chain employs TRBV18 and TRBJ2-2, with 8 nucleotides matching TRBD1. Per germline, CDR1 KGHSH and CDR2 LQKENI. The CDR3 is 15 residues long. Trimming cost V 2 bases and J 4 bases; bases outside gene matches: 3. Written as DNA, the CDR3 is TGTGCCAGCTCACCAGGACAGGGAAGCACCGGGGAGCTGTTTTTT. As protein: CASSPGQGSTGELFF.

The chain carries TRBV6-1 and TRBJ2-1; D perhaps matches TRBD1 (5 bases). With 6 bases removed from V and 0 bases from J, the gap between germline ends came to 12 bases. Germline V gene sequence: CDR1 MNHNS, CDR2 SASEGT. The CDR3 length is 15 residues. The CDR3 protein is CASRGHLSSYNEQFF. In nucleotides, the CDR3 is TGTGCCAGCAGAGGACACCTCAGCTCCTACAATGAGCAGTTCTTC.

This clonotype occurred a few times. The chain combines TRBV20-1 with TRBJ1-2; D is unclear. This CDR3 is built from 14 residues. With 3 bases removed from V and 8 bases from J, the gap between germline ends came to 19 bases. Germline V gene sequence: CDR1 DFQATT, CDR2 SNEGSKA (reference sequence). This CDR3 reads CSASLAQIRGGYTF. Written as DNA, the CDR3 is TGCAGTGCTAGCTTAGCACAGATACGAGGAGGCTACACCTTC.

The CDR3 sequence is CSARGPGQGLAGVRTDTQYF. The CDR3 DNA follows: TGCAGTGCTAGAGGCCCGGGACAGGGACTAGCGGGAGTGCGCACAGATACGCAGTATTTT. V is TRBV20-1 and J is TRBJ2-3; 14 bases agree with TRBD2. Germline-derived CDR1 and CDR2 are DFQATT and SNEGSKA (reference sequence). V shed 1 base, J shed 1 base, and the junction held 13 bases outside the gene matches. The CDR3 has 20 amino acids.

The genes are TRBV18 and TRBJ1-5; possible D gene TRBD1, 5 bases. Looked up from germline, CDR1 is KGHSH and CDR2 is LQKENI. This CDR3 is built from 14 residues. V shed 6 bases and J shed 5 bases, with 14 bases lying between them. The CDR3 loop reads CASSPGLSDQPQHF. CDR3 sequence (DNA): TGTGCCAGCTCCCCGGGACTTTCTGATCAGCCCCAGCATTTT.

This clonotype appeared a few times. V is TRBV15 and J is TRBJ1-2, with D perhaps matching TRBD1 (5 bases). There are 18 residues in the CDR3. The V gene's germline CDR1 is LNHNV and CDR2 YYDKDF (reference sequence). V was clipped by 0 bases and J by 3 bases, with 20 bases between them. The CDR3 region is CATSRDLGRLTNHYGYTF. As DNA, the CDR3 is TGTGCCACCAGCAGAGATCTGGGGCGACTCACCAACCACTATGGCTACACCTTC.

Only a few counts were recorded for this clonotype. The chain joins TRBV11-3 to TRBJ2-1, with D tentatively TRBD2 (6 bases). This CDR3 contains 15 residues. Per the germline V gene, CDR1 is SGHNT and CDR2 is YENEEA. Trimming cost V 7 bases and J 0 bases, with 13 bases left between them. Here the CDR3 reads CASTGGTSSYNEQFF. The CDR3 region has the DNA TGTGCCAGCACTGGCGGGACCAGCTCCTACAATGAGCAGTTCTTC.

This sequence joins TRBV6-2 or TRBV6-3 and TRBJ2-7; D not resolved. The germline V and J ends were trimmed by 8 bases and 1 base, with 15 bases remaining between them. Germline CDR1 and CDR2: MNHEY and SVGEGT. The CDR3 is made up of 14 amino acids. The CDR3 DNA sequence: TGTGCCAGCGGTCGGCCAGGACCTTCCTACGAGCAGTACTTC. Translation gives CASGRPGPSYEQYF.